The 17 T cell receptor beta chains given below trace back to one sample, sequenced in a study of shared clonotypes between healthy human individuals. TCRdb keeps only in-frame clones here, not all; method: immunoSEQ multiplex PCR. The sample records some 2 million clones, approximately 94% being singletons. CD8 cells regarded as naive lacked CD45RO, were positively chosen for CCR7, and omitted terminally differentiated effector memory CD45RA+ cells. Sample: naive CD8+ T cells sorted from blood. The receptors come from a man aged 18 to 30 in good health.

This chain links TRBV7-9 with TRBJ2-7; 7 nucleotides match TRBD1. This CDR3 has 15 residues. Per germline, CDR1 SEHNR and CDR2 FQNEAQ (reference sequence). Trimming took 8 bases from V and 0 from J; bases not matched to a gene: 10. This CDR3 is CASAAWGTDSYEQYF. The CDR3 region has the DNA TGTGCCAGCGCCGCGTGGGGGACAGACTCCTACGAGCAGTACTTC.

This clone appeared a single time. V and J are TRBV6-5 and TRBJ1-1; the D is unclear. V was shortened by 0 bases and J by 0 bases, with 11 bases between the two germline ends. Germline V CDR1 and CDR2: MNHEY, SVGAGI. CDR3 length: 16 residues. CDR3 bases: TGTGCCAGCAGTTACTCAAAGGAGTCCATGAACACTGAAGCTTTCTTT. This translates into CASSYSKESMNTEAFF.

CDR3 DNA sequence: TGTGCCAGCAGTTTCGACAGGGGGAGGCGAGCAGCGCAAGAGACCCAGTACTTC. Its translation is CASSFDRGRRAAQETQYF. V and J are TRBV27 and TRBJ2-5; TRBD1 matches at 9 bases. Germline CDR1 reads MNHEY; CDR2 reads SMNVEV (reference sequence). V lost 3 bases, J lost 2 bases, and 13 bases stayed unmatched. The CDR3 sequence is 18 residues long.

The chain is built from TRBV10-1 and TRBJ2-2; possibly TRBD2 for D (5 bases). Germline CDR1 WNHNN, CDR2 SYGVQD (reference sequence). CDR3 length: 17 amino acids. The V end lost 0 bases, the J end lost 3 bases, and 14 bases lay between the germline ends. The DNA for the CDR3 is TGCGCCAGCAGTGAGTCCGAAGAGGGCCTGGACACCGGGGAGCTGTTTTTT. This translates into CASSESEEGLDTGELFF.

The chain uses TRBV7-9 and TRBJ2-1, with 11 bases identical to TRBD2. CDR3 length: 15 residues. The V gene end was trimmed by 3 bases and the J gene end by 9 bases; junction bases not matched to a gene: 7. Germline CDR1 SEHNR, CDR2 FQNEAQ (reference sequence). The CDR3 sequence: CASSFNLAGGGEQFF. CDR3 coding DNA: TGTGCCAGCAGCTTTAACCTAGCGGGAGGCGGTGAGCAGTTCTTC.

The V call is TRBV6-6, the J call TRBJ1-3, with D possibly TRBD1 on 6 matching bases. V gave up 8 bases and J gave up 4 bases, with 9 bases separating them. Germline lookup yields CDR1 MNHNY and CDR2 SVGAGI (reference sequence). The CDR3 length is 12 residues. The CDR3, as DNA: TGTGCCAGCTGGACAGAAGGAAACACCATATATTTT. Residues: CASWTEGNTIYF.

The rearrangement uses TRBV4-1 and TRBJ1-2; D is possibly TRBD1 (6 bases). The germline gives CDR1 MGHRA, CDR2 YSYEKL. The CDR3 runs to 15 residues. Trimming took 4 bases from V and 0 from J, leaving 12 bases between them. In DNA, the CDR3 is TGCGCCAGCAGCCTTCGGACAGAATCTAACTATGGCTACACCTTC. It yields the protein CASSLRTESNYGYTF.

This rearrangement joins TRBV5-4 to TRBJ2-7, with D perhaps matching TRBD1 or TRBD2 (5 bases each). The CDR3 loop spans 16 amino acids. V gave up 2 bases and J gave up 4 bases, with 19 bases separating them. Germline V gene lookup returns CDR1 SGHNT and CDR2 YYREEE (reference sequence). The CDR3 nucleotides are TGTGCCAGCAGCTTAGGGGACCCGTACTCTACGTACGAGCAGTACTTC. Translated, it gives CASSLGDPYSTYEQYF.

V is TRBV6-5 and J is TRBJ2-7, with D perhaps given as TRBD1 or TRBD2 (6 bases each). The CDR3 covers 15 residues. Germline V lookup: CDR1 MNHEY, CDR2 SVGAGI. Trimming stripped 5 bases from V and 3 bases from J, with 17 bases between. In nucleotides, the CDR3 is TGTGCCAGCAGTGCCGAAGGGGGGCCCCACTACGAGCAGTACTTC. This encodes CASSAEGGPHYEQYF.

CDR3 bases: TGCGCCAGCAGCCAAGACTCGGGGGTTTCACCCCTCCACTTT. Amino acids: CASSQDSGVSPLHF. The J gene is TRBJ1-6, the V gene TRBV4-3; tentative D call: TRBD1 (5 bases). The CDR3 contains 14 residues. Germline-derived CDR1 and CDR2 are LGHNA and YSLEER. The germline V and J ends were trimmed by 0 bases and 9 bases, with 9 bases remaining between them.

In nucleotides, the CDR3 is TGTGCCAGCCGCCTGAACGGGGGACCGAGCACTGAAGCTTTCTTT. Encoded protein: CASRLNGGPSTEAFF. This chain uses TRBV5-4 with TRBJ1-1, with a tentative D call TRBD1 (5 bases). Trimming stripped 7 bases from V and 4 bases from J, with 20 bases between. Germline V gene sequence: CDR1 SGHNT, CDR2 YYREEE (reference sequence). The CDR3 runs to 15 residues. The full variable domain, rest sourced from reference TRBV5-4 and TRBJ1-1, is ETGVTQSPTHLIKTRGQQVTLRCSSQSGHNTVSWYQQALGQGPQFIFQYYREEENGRGNFPPRFSGLQFPNYSSELNVNALELDDSALYLCASRLNGGPSTEAFFGQGTRLTVV.

This clone was counted a few times. The rearrangement joins TRBV7-9 to TRBJ1-2; 9 bases agree with TRBD1. Germline CDR1 reads SEHNR; CDR2 reads FQNEAQ (reference sequence). This CDR3 contains 14 residues. V was pared by 4 bases and J by 6 bases, with 6 bases of the junction left unmatched. The CDR3 DNA reads TGTGCCAGCAGCTCCACAGGGGGCGCAGATGGCTACACCTTC. This encodes CASSSTGGADGYTF.

As to this clone: The sample has other DNA sequences that encode this CDR3 too. This rearrangement joins TRBV4-3 to TRBJ2-7, with D unclear. Germline V gives CDR1 LGHNA, CDR2 YSLEER. The CDR3 totals 13 residues. V was cut by 1 base and J by 4 bases, with 8 bases left in between. Here the CDR3 DNA reads TGCGCCAGCAGCCAAGGAGTAGGGTACGAGCAGTACTTC. This sequence encodes CASSQGVGYEQYF.

This chain joins TRBV19 and TRBJ2-7; D gene ambiguous. The CDR3 sequence is 13 residues long. Germline V gene data show CDR1 as LNHDA and CDR2 as SQIVND (reference sequence). The V gene lost 7 bases and the J gene lost 3 bases, with 13 bases spanning the gap. The CDR3: CASKIRADYEQYF. As DNA, the CDR3 is TGTGCCAGTAAGATCCGGGCCGACTACGAGCAGTACTTC.

The CDR3 bases are TGTGCCTGGAGCGGCCCCACTACAGGGAGCAATCAGCCCCAGCATTTT. Encoded protein: CAWSGPTTGSNQPQHF. The J gene is TRBJ1-5, the V gene TRBV30; D possibly corresponds to TRBD1 (6 bases). Trimming removed 3 bases at V and 1 base at J, with 16 bases between. CDR3 length equals 16 residues. Germline lookup yields CDR1 GTSNPN and CDR2 SVGIG (reference sequence). The whole variable domain, filled in from reference TRBV30 and TRBJ1-5, reads SQTIHQWPATLVQPVGSPLSLECTVEGTSNPNLYWYRQAAGRGLQLLFYSVGIGQISSEVPQNLSASRPQDRQFILSSKKLLLSDSGFYLCAWSGPTTGSNQPQHFGDGTRLSIL.

The CDR3 DNA is TGTGCCAGCAGGGAGGGGGCGGCCTACGAGCAGTACTTC. This encodes CASREGAAYEQYF. The chain employs TRBV2 and TRBJ2-7, with a weak D call TRBD1 (7 bases). The germline V gene has CDR1 SNHLY and CDR2 FYNNEI. The V and J ends lost 6 bases and 2 bases respectively, with 11 bases between them. This CDR3 contains 13 residues.

This chain connects TRBV27 to TRBJ2-5, with D possibly matching TRBD2 (5 bases). Per germline, CDR1 MNHEY and CDR2 SMNVEV (reference sequence). V lost 2 bases and J 1 base, leaving 14 bases between the germline ends. The CDR3 consists of 16 residues. The CDR3 spells CASSLVRVSGQETQYF. The CDR3 coding sequence is TGTGCCAGCAGTTTAGTTAGGGTGAGCGGCCAAGAGACCCAGTACTTC.